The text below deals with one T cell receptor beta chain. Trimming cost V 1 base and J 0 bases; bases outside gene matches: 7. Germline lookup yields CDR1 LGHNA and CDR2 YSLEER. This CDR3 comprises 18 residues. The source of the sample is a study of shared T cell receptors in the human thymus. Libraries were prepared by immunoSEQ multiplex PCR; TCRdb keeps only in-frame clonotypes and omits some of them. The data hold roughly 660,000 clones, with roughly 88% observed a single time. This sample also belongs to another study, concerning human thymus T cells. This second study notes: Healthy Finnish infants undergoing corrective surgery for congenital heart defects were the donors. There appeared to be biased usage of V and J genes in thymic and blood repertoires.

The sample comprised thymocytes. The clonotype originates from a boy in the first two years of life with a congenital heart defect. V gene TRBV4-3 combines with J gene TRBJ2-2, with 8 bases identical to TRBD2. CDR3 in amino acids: CASSQAPSGPTNTGELFF. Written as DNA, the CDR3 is TGCGCCAGCAGCCAAGCCCCTAGCGGGCCAACGAACACCGGGGAGCTGTTTTTT.